This TCR beta chain was sequenced during a study of blood T cell repertoires in COVID-19. On the study more broadly: The United States, Italy and Spain provided the acute and convalescent COVID-19 samples. PBMCs, B-cell-depleted T cells, or T cells were the source of the cDNA or gDNA that made up the material.

Study processing details: Amplified reference gene primers provided the basis for estimating nucleated cell counts. Repertoires were generated with immunoSEQ multiplex PCR, while TCRdb's copy carries only in-frame clones and drops some. V, J and clone size are those of that table, while D and trimming were read from the DNA. The data hold over 200,000 clones, with about 80% observed a single time. This CDR3 spans 11 amino acids. V shed 4 bases and J shed 4 bases, with 4 bases lying between them. Germline assignment: CDR1 MDHEN and CDR2 SYDVKM. The J gene is TRBJ1-2, the V gene TRBV28; D is uncertain. This TCR was recovered from a woman aged 80 or over with COVID-19, enrolled during active disease. The sample was peripheral blood. CDR3 amino acids: CASSYGYGYTF. For the CDR3, the DNA is TGTGCCAGCAGTTACGGCTATGGCTACACCTTC.